The 24 T cell receptor beta chains presented below share a single source sample, sequenced in a study of PD-1 and CTLA-4 blockade in melanoma. TCRdb's table, derived via immunoSEQ multiplex PCR, lists solely in-frame clones and lacks some. This table holds about 32,000 clones, about 87% found once. The specimen was CD8+ T cells from peripheral blood, collected from a patient given anti-PD-1 treatment. These receptors came from a human donor with melanoma.

As DNA, the CDR3 is TGTGCCAGCAGCTTATTCCGTACTGAAGCTTTCTTT. Amino acids: CASSLFRTEAFF. V and J are TRBV11-3 and TRBJ1-1, with D unresolved. The CDR3 has 12 residues. From germline, CDR1 is SGHNT and CDR2 YENEEA. Trimming left V 2 bases short and J 5 bases short, with 6 bases between.

This CDR3 reads CASSYSAGVHF. The CDR3 bases are TGTGCCAGCAGTTACTCGGCGGGTGTGCACTTT. This chain links TRBV6-6 with TRBJ1-6; D is ambiguous. Germline values: CDR1 MNHNY, CDR2 SVGAGI (reference sequence). Trimming left V 0 bases short and J 19 bases short, with 10 bases between. CDR3 size: 11 residues.

This chain uses TRBV4-1 with TRBJ2-7; D unclear. The CDR3 extends over 14 amino acids. Germline CDR1 is MGHRA and CDR2 is YSYEKL. Trimming cost V 4 bases and J 0 bases, with 10 bases left between them. CDR3 loop: CASSRTESSYEQYF. The CDR3 nucleotides read TGCGCCAGCAGCCGGACCGAGAGCTCCTACGAGCAGTACTTC.

V usage is TRBV9 and J usage is TRBJ2-2; 7 bases are shared with TRBD2. This CDR3 is built from 18 residues. The V gene end was trimmed by 3 bases and the J gene end by 2 bases; junction bases not matched to a gene: 13. Germline V lookup: CDR1 SGDLS, CDR2 YYNGEE. The CDR3 nucleotides read TGTGCCAGCAGCGCCGACACGGGGCTAGCGGTAAACACCGGGGAGCTGTTTTTT. It is translated as CASSADTGLAVNTGELFF.

This chain links TRBV30 with TRBJ1-6; tentatively, D is TRBD1 (5 bases). The V gene lost 5 bases and the J gene lost 4 bases, with 9 bases spanning the gap. CDR1 GTSNPN and CDR2 SVGIG come from the germline V gene (reference sequence). This CDR3 has 13 residues. The CDR3 sequence: CAWEGRYNSPLHF. The CDR3 DNA reads as TGTGCCTGGGAGGGACGGTATAATTCACCCCTCCACTTT.

The V gene is TRBV27, the J gene TRBJ1-3; no clear D gene. The ends were cut back, 6 bases at V and 1 base at J, with 10 bases in the middle. The CDR3 loop spans 14 amino acids. The germline V gene encodes CDR1 MNHEY and CDR2 SMNVEV (reference sequence). DNA for the CDR3: TGTGCCAGCAGGCGTGGGGTTTCTGGAAACACCATATATTTT. This codes for CASRRGVSGNTIYF.

The chain is built from TRBV7-2 and TRBJ1-3; a weak D match, TRBD1 (6 bases). The CDR3 is 14 amino acids. The V and J ends lost 5 bases and 4 bases respectively, with 12 bases between them. The germline V gene has CDR1 SGHTA and CDR2 FQGNSA. The CDR3 here is CASSTRGRGNTIYF. The DNA for the CDR3 is TGTGCCAGCAGCACCAGGGGTAGGGGAAACACCATATATTTT.

The chain recombines TRBV7-9 with TRBJ1-1, with a tentative D call TRBD1 (6 bases). CDR3 length: 19 residues. CDR1 is SEHNR and CDR2 is FQNEAQ in the germline V gene (reference sequence). Between the trimmed V and J ends, which lost 1 base and 3 bases, there was a span of 24 bases. The CDR3 DNA reads TGTGCCAGCAGCTTAGGCGAGAGGTCGGGGGGCGCTGGGGACACTGAAGCTTTCTTT. This codes for CASSLGERSGGAGDTEAFF.

The chain recombines TRBV2 with TRBJ2-1, with 10 positions matching TRBD2. V shed 3 bases, J shed 1 base, and the junction held 6 bases outside the gene matches. CDR3 length: 17 residues. Looked up from germline, CDR1 is SNHLY and CDR2 is FYNNEI. The CDR3, as DNA: TGTGCCAGCAGTGATACCAGCGGGGGGGCTTCCTACAATGAGCAGTTCTTC. Protein sequence: CASSDTSGGASYNEQFF.

The chain has TRBV28 and TRBJ1-5, with D possibly matching TRBD1 (5 bases). This CDR3 spans 16 amino acids. Germline CDR1 and CDR2: MDHEN and SYDVKM. V lost 5 bases and J lost 1, with 15 bases in between. The CDR3 here is CASSPLFEGSNQPQHF. CDR3 bases: TGTGCCAGCAGTCCCCTATTCGAGGGGAGCAATCAGCCCCAGCATTTT.

V gene TRBV7-9 combines with J gene TRBJ2-1; no clear D gene. CDR1 and CDR2 (germline): SEHNR, FQNEAQ (reference sequence). This CDR3 is 13 amino acids long. V lost 4 bases to trimming and J lost 5 bases, with 9 bases between them. The CDR3 DNA reads as TGTGCCAGCAGCTACAGCACAGACAATGAGCAGTTCTTC. It translates to CASSYSTDNEQFF.

V usage is TRBV27 and J usage is TRBJ1-1; D gene ambiguous. Germline V CDR1 and CDR2: MNHEY, SMNVEV (reference sequence). CDR3 length: 13 amino acids. Trimming took off 3 bases at V and 7 bases at J, with 12 bases between the two ends. The CDR3 sequence: CASSLAGLGEAFF. Written as DNA, the CDR3 is TGTGCCAGCAGTTTGGCGGGGTTGGGTGAAGCTTTCTTT.

The genes are TRBV19 and TRBJ2-5; D may be TRBD1 (5 bases). Trimming left V 3 bases short and J 4 bases short, with 9 bases between. Per the germline V gene, CDR1 is LNHDA and CDR2 is SQIVND (reference sequence). This CDR3 has 13 amino acids. The CDR3 loop reads CASSMWQGETQYF. In DNA form, the CDR3 reads TGTGCCAGTAGTATGTGGCAGGGAGAGACCCAGTACTTC.

The count of this clone is one. This chain joins TRBV9 and TRBJ2-3; perhaps TRBD1 as D (6 bases). Germline assignment: CDR1 SGDLS and CDR2 YYNGEE. V gave up 3 bases and J gave up 3 bases, with 11 bases separating them. CDR3 length: 14 residues. DNA for the CDR3: TGTGCCAGCAGCGACAGGGTTGGGACAGATACGCAGTATTTT. This codes for CASSDRVGTDTQYF.

The V gene is TRBV24-1, the J gene TRBJ1-5; a weak D match, TRBD1 (6 bases). The germline V and J ends were trimmed by 2 bases and 3 bases, with 13 bases remaining between them. The CDR3 spans 16 residues. Germline lookup yields CDR1 KGHDR and CDR2 SFDVKD. DNA for the CDR3: TGTGCCACCAGTGATTCGGACAGTAGTACCAATCAGCCCCAGCATTTT. It yields the protein CATSDSDSSTNQPQHF.

This clone was picked up one time. This rearrangement joins TRBV11-3 to TRBJ2-3, with 10 bases aligning to TRBD1. This CDR3 is 16 amino acids long. From germline, CDR1 is SGHNT and CDR2 YENEEA. Trimming removed 3 bases from V and 1 base from J; junction bases left unmatched: 4. DNA of the CDR3: TGTGCCAGCAGCTTCCCAGGGACAGGGGGCACAGATACGCAGTATTTT. Its protein is CASSFPGTGGTDTQYF.

This clone was seen just once. The chain has TRBV7-3 and TRBJ2-2, with 12 nucleotides matching TRBD2. CDR3 length: 16 amino acids. The V gene end was trimmed by 4 bases and the J gene end by 6 bases; junction bases not matched to a gene: 6. The germline CDR1 and CDR2 sequences are SGHTA and FQGTGA. The CDR3 loop is CASSSDGLAGSGELFF. The DNA for the CDR3 is TGTGCCAGCAGCTCCGACGGACTAGCGGGGTCCGGGGAGCTGTTTTTT.

This chain connects TRBV4-2 to TRBJ2-5; D may be TRBD1 or TRBD2 (5 bases each). There are 14 residues in the CDR3. The V gene's germline CDR1 is LGHNA and CDR2 YNFKEQ. V lost 0 bases, J lost 5 bases, and 10 bases lay in between. The CDR3 here is CASSQERGSETQYF. The CDR3 nucleotides are TGTGCCAGCAGCCAAGAGAGGGGCTCCGAGACCCAGTACTTC.

This chain joins TRBV24-1 and TRBJ2-3; D call uncertain. The germline gives CDR1 KGHDR, CDR2 SFDVKD. This CDR3 is built from 12 residues. V lost 1 base and J lost 10, with 8 bases in between. The CDR3 bases are TGTGCCACCAGTGATTTTGACAAGGCGCAGTATTTT. Its protein is CATSDFDKAQYF.

The chain has TRBV19 and TRBJ2-1, with 14 bases matching TRBD2. The germline gives CDR1 LNHDA, CDR2 SQIVND (reference sequence). The trim removed 6 bases at V and 9 bases at J, leaving 10 bases unmatched. This CDR3 is built from 16 residues. CDR3 region: CASRTRLAGGLGEQFF. The CDR3 DNA sequence: TGTGCCAGTAGGACCCGACTAGCGGGGGGGCTGGGTGAGCAGTTCTTC.

The chain uses TRBV27 and TRBJ2-5; D is perhaps TRBD1 (6 bases). Trimming left V 7 bases short and J 1 base short, with 13 bases between. The CDR3 spans 14 residues. Germline lookup yields CDR1 MNHEY and CDR2 SMNVEV (reference sequence). CDR3 nucleotide sequence: TGTGCCAGCACTCAATTGGGGGCCCAAGAGACCCAGTACTTC. It codes for CASTQLGAQETQYF.

This chain joins TRBV28 and TRBJ1-2; D might be TRBD1 (5 bases). The germline V gene has CDR1 MDHEN and CDR2 SYDVKM. The V and J ends lost 7 bases and 1 base respectively, with 19 bases between them. The CDR3 is 16 residues long. The CDR3 loop is CASTNPPGQGNYGYTF. The DNA of the CDR3 is TGTGCCAGCACTAACCCTCCGGGGCAGGGTAACTATGGCTACACCTTC.

The J gene is TRBJ2-5, the V gene TRBV5-1, with 7 bases lining up with TRBD2. V gave up 4 bases and J gave up 2 bases; unmatched junction bases: 14. CDR1 is SGHRS and CDR2 is YFSETQ in the germline V gene. CDR3 length: 17 residues. The CDR3 DNA is TGCGCCAGCAGCCCCCTCGGAACACTAGCGCTGCAAGAGACCCAGTACTTC. Its translation: CASSPLGTLALQETQYF.

This clone was seen a few times. The chain is built from TRBV4-1 and TRBJ2-7, with 7 bases identical to TRBD2. CDR3 length: 17 residues. Germline values: CDR1 MGHRA, CDR2 YSYEKL. With 0 bases clipped from V and 4 bases from J, the junction kept 12 bases outside the gene matches. In DNA form, the CDR3 reads TGCGCCAGCAGCCAAGAAATCGGTGGGGGGACTAAATACGAGCAGTACTTC. Translating gives CASSQEIGGGTKYEQYF.